Following are 31 T cell receptor beta chains from one sample sequenced in a study of shared clonotypes between healthy human individuals. Naive CD8 cells were CD45RO-negative, positively selected for CCR7, excluding terminally differentiated effector memory CD45RA+ cells. Sequencing was performed with immunoSEQ multiplex PCR; in TCRdb, only in-frame clones are kept and a portion is missing. The sample carries 1.5 million to 2.5 million clones, roughly 95% recorded once. The sample taken for sequencing was naive CD8+ T cells sorted from blood. The receptors originated from a man aged 18 to 30 in good health.

This clone was recorded once. CDR3 amino acids: CASSHEQGQVLSSSGNTIYF. CDR3 in DNA: TGTGCCAGCAGCCACGAACAGGGACAGGTACTAAGCTCCTCTGGAAACACCATATATTTT. The genes are TRBV4-2 and TRBJ1-3, with 8 nucleotides matching TRBD1. Germline values: CDR1 LGHNA, CDR2 YNFKEQ. V lost 3 bases to trimming and J lost 0 bases; unmatched junction nucleotides: 16. CDR3 length: 20 amino acids.

On this clone: In the same sample, other DNA sequences code for this CDR3. The V gene is TRBV4-3, the J gene TRBJ2-5; 12 positions match TRBD2. Germline trimming cut 4 bases from V and 5 bases from J; bases unmatched to any gene: 5. CDR3 length equals 15 residues. CDR1 is LGHNA, CDR2 YSLEER, per germline. The CDR3 DNA is TGCGCCAGCAGCCGCATTCTAGCGGGAGGGGAGACCCAGTACTTC. It specifies CASSRILAGGETQYF.

The chain has TRBV7-9 and TRBJ2-1, with D uncertain. The length of the CDR3 is 11 residues. The germline V gene has CDR1 SEHNR and CDR2 FQNEAQ (reference sequence). V lost 1 base and J 8 bases, leaving 3 bases between the germline ends. CDR3 bases: TGTGCCAGCAGCTTAGACCATGAGCAGTTCTTC. This encodes CASSLDHEQFF.

With regard to this clone: A clone one base away is much larger, so this may be a read error. Other DNA sequences in this specimen translate into the identical CDR3. The V and J genes are TRBV7-9 and TRBJ2-3; no firm D call. CDR1 is SEHNR, CDR2 FQNEAQ, per germline (reference sequence). This CDR3 has 12 residues. V dropped 3 bases and J dropped 5 bases, with 6 bases sitting between them. CDR3: CASSLGRDTQYF. CDR3 DNA: TGTGCCAGCAGCTTGGGCAGAGATACGCAGTATTTT.

The chain uses TRBV5-1 and TRBJ1-1; D perhaps matches TRBD1 (5 bases). Trimming removed 0 bases from V and 5 bases from J, with 14 bases in between. Germline CDR1 SGHRS, CDR2 YFSETQ. CDR3 length: 15 amino acids. CDR3 in amino acids: CASSLGDSSGTEAFF. CDR3 in DNA: TGCGCCAGCAGCTTGGGTGACAGCAGCGGGACTGAAGCTTTCTTT.

The V call is TRBV7-9, the J call TRBJ2-3, with 8 nucleotides matching TRBD1. The CDR3 has 15 residues. The V and J ends lost 5 bases and 0 bases, in that order; junction bases with no gene match: 4. Germline values: CDR1 SEHNR, CDR2 FQNEAQ (reference sequence). DNA of the CDR3: TGTGCCAGCAGCCCCGACAGGGGCAGCACAGATACGCAGTATTTT. Translated: CASSPDRGSTDTQYF.

The chain combines TRBV27 with TRBJ2-1; D is uncertain. Germline CDR1 MNHEY, CDR2 SMNVEV (reference sequence). V was trimmed by 7 bases and J by 0 bases, leaving 22 bases between them. The CDR3 has 18 residues. The CDR3 bases are TGTGCCAGCATGTTCTTGTTTCTTGGAAAGAGCTCCTACAATGAGCAGTTCTTC. Amino acid sequence: CASMFLFLGKSSYNEQFF.

With regard to this clone: Other nucleotide sequences in the sample specify the same CDR3. The gene calls are TRBV27 and TRBJ2-7; the D is unclear. CDR1 is MNHEY, CDR2 SMNVEV, per germline (reference sequence). This CDR3 has 12 amino acids. The germline V and J ends were trimmed by 4 bases and 0 bases, with 4 bases remaining between them. CDR3: CASSSDSYEQYF. The CDR3 DNA follows: TGTGCCAGCAGTTCAGACTCCTACGAGCAGTACTTC.

The chain recombines TRBV7-2 with TRBJ2-7; possible D gene TRBD2, 6 bases. Germline-derived CDR1 and CDR2 are SGHTA and FQGNSA. The CDR3 length is 14 residues. V lost 5 bases to trimming and J lost 4 bases, with 15 bases between them. The CDR3 coding sequence is TGTGCCAGCAGCCCCGAAGCGGGTAGTTACGAGCAGTACTTC. Residues: CASSPEAGSYEQYF.

The chain has TRBV2 and TRBJ1-5, with D possibly matching TRBD1 (5 bases). The germline V gene has CDR1 SNHLY and CDR2 FYNNEI. The V end lost 5 bases, the J end lost 1 base, and 15 bases lay between the germline ends. CDR3 length: 16 amino acids. CDR3 sequence: CASSRRDVKSNQPQHF. Written as DNA, the CDR3 is TGTGCCAGCAGTAGAAGGGACGTAAAGAGCAATCAGCCCCAGCATTTT.

The genes are TRBV7-6 and TRBJ1-4; maybe TRBD1 (5 bases). This CDR3 region has 14 residues. CDR1 is SGHVS and CDR2 is FNYEAQ in the germline V gene. The V end lost 2 bases, the J end lost 5 bases, and 9 bases lay between the germline ends. The CDR3 DNA reads as TGTGCCAGCAGCTTAACGGGACTCAATGAAAAACTGTTTTTT. Protein product: CASSLTGLNEKLFF.

Comments on this clone: Different DNA sequences within this sample yield the same CDR3. This chain uses TRBV19 with TRBJ2-2; D is ambiguous. CDR3 size: 12 residues. CDR1 is LNHDA, CDR2 SQIVND, per germline (reference sequence). With 0 bases removed from V and 9 bases from J, the gap between germline ends came to 5 bases. The CDR3 protein is CASSIDRRELFF. The CDR3 region has the DNA TGTGCCAGTAGTATAGATCGGCGGGAGCTGTTTTTT.

The V and J genes are TRBV2 and TRBJ2-3; D perhaps matches TRBD2 (5 bases). The V gene's germline CDR1 is SNHLY and CDR2 FYNNEI. V was shortened by 6 bases and J by 0 bases, with 13 bases between the two germline ends. The CDR3 sequence is 15 residues long. The CDR3 DNA is TGTGCCAGCAGGTCGGGAACGGCCAGCACAGATACGCAGTATTTT. Its protein is CASRSGTASTDTQYF.

This clone was seen a few times. The chain joins TRBV13 to TRBJ1-6, with TRBD1 as a possible D gene (6 bases). The CDR3 is 14 amino acids. V gave up 7 bases and J gave up 10 bases, with 17 bases separating them. CDR1 is PRHDT, CDR2 FYEKMQ, per germline (reference sequence). In DNA form, the CDR3 reads TGTGCCAGCACCCCCAGGGGAGGAAAATCACCCCTCCACTTT. It encodes CASTPRGGKSPLHF.

This chain links TRBV11-2 with TRBJ1-1; D may be TRBD1 (5 bases). V was cut by 4 bases and J by 2 bases, with 14 bases left in between. The CDR3 contains 15 residues. Germline loops: CDR1 SGHAT, CDR2 FQNNGV. CDR3 in amino acids: CASSSQENLNTEAFF. As DNA, the CDR3 is TGTGCCAGCAGCTCACAGGAGAACCTAAACACTGAAGCTTTCTTT.

As to this clone: This may be a read error: a much more frequent sequence differs by one nucleotide. Within the sample, other DNA sequences also encode this same CDR3. The chain has TRBV7-8 and TRBJ1-1; D is perhaps TRBD1 (5 bases). The CDR3 is made up of 13 amino acids. From germline, CDR1 is SGHVS and CDR2 FQNEAQ. Trimming shortened V by 1 base and J by 4 bases, and 7 bases separated the two germline ends. The CDR3 loop reads CASSLGGGTEAFF. For the CDR3, the DNA is TGTGCCAGCAGCTTAGGGGGGGGCACTGAAGCTTTCTTT.

The genes are TRBV5-4 and TRBJ2-3; possibly TRBD2 for D (6 bases). Trimming pared 0 bases from V and 3 bases from J, leaving 14 bases between. The germline V gene has CDR1 SGHNT and CDR2 YYREEE (reference sequence). The CDR3 is 16 amino acids. The CDR3 spells CASSLGEAGPTDTQYF. CDR3 DNA: TGTGCCAGCAGCTTGGGAGAGGCGGGGCCGACAGATACGCAGTATTTT.

The chain has TRBV27 and TRBJ2-5; D call uncertain. Trimming shortened V by 3 bases and J by 5 bases, and 13 bases separated the two germline ends. This CDR3 has 14 residues. Germline-derived CDR1 and CDR2 are MNHEY and SMNVEV (reference sequence). CDR3 coding DNA: TGTGCCAGCAGTTTTGCGCGGACCGGGGAGACCCAGTACTTC. As protein: CASSFARTGETQYF.

V usage is TRBV11-1 and J usage is TRBJ2-1; D is unclear. The ends were cut back, 1 base at V and 5 bases at J, with 6 bases in the middle. CDR1 is SGHAT, CDR2 FQDESV, per germline (reference sequence). This CDR3 region has 13 residues. The CDR3 sequence is CASSLELNNEQFF. CDR3 coding DNA: TGTGCCAGCAGCTTAGAGCTAAACAATGAGCAGTTCTTC.

About this clone itself: Other nucleotide sequences from this sample produce the same CDR3. The chain links TRBV9 to TRBJ2-7, with TRBD2 as a possible D gene (6 bases). Trimming removed 0 bases at V and 4 bases at J, with 11 bases between. The CDR3 covers 14 residues. Germline V gene sequence: CDR1 SGDLS, CDR2 YYNGEE. CDR3 loop: CASSVGGEEYEQYF. CDR3 bases: TGTGCCAGCAGCGTAGGGGGGGAGGAGTACGAGCAGTACTTC. Supplemented by reference TRBV9 and TRBJ2-7, the full variable domain reads DSGVTQTPKHLITATGQRVTLRCSPRSGDLSVYWYQQSLDQGLQFLIQYYNGEERAKGNILERFSAQQFPDLHSELNLSSLELGDSALYFCASSVGGEEYEQYFGPGTRLTVT.

This chain connects TRBV27 to TRBJ2-3; TRBD2 might be the D (7 bases). V lost 3 bases and J lost 6, with 10 bases in between. The CDR3 runs 13 residues. Germline values: CDR1 MNHEY, CDR2 SMNVEV (reference sequence). CDR3 coding DNA: TGTGCCAGCAGTTTCGGGGGGCCGGATACGCAGTATTTT. This translates into CASSFGGPDTQYF.

The chain employs TRBV6-5 and TRBJ2-1, with TRBD2 matching 8 bases. The CDR3 loop spans 15 amino acids. Germline values: CDR1 MNHEY, CDR2 SVGAGI. The V gene end was trimmed by 6 bases and the J gene end by 4 bases; junction bases not matched to a gene: 8. The CDR3 DNA sequence: TGTGCCAGCAGCCCAGCTAGCGGGCCTTACAATGAGCAGTTCTTC. Its protein product is CASSPASGPYNEQFF.

V gene TRBV15 combines with J gene TRBJ1-5; D possibly corresponds to TRBD1 (6 bases). Germline CDR1 LNHNV, CDR2 YYDKDF (reference sequence). The V gene lost 3 bases and the J gene lost 4 bases, with 13 bases spanning the gap. The CDR3 sequence is 15 residues long. CDR3 in DNA: TGTGCCACCAGCAGGGAGGACAGCGGTAATCAGCCCCAGCATTTT. It specifies CATSREDSGNQPQHF.

Turning to this clone: Different DNA sequences within this sample yield the same CDR3. J is TRBJ2-7 and V is TRBV28; maybe TRBD1 (5 bases). Trimming removed 3 bases from V and 2 bases from J, with 11 bases in between. The CDR3 is 14 amino acids. The germline CDR1 and CDR2 sequences are MDHEN and SYDVKM. The CDR3 sequence: CASSLVQGPYEQYF. Here the CDR3 DNA reads TGTGCCAGCAGTTTGGTGCAGGGCCCCTACGAGCAGTACTTC.

This sequence joins TRBV4-2 and TRBJ1-1; perhaps TRBD1 as D (6 bases). Per the germline V gene, CDR1 is LGHNA and CDR2 is YNFKEQ. The ends were cut back, 5 bases at V and 1 base at J, with 14 bases in the middle. This CDR3 region has 15 residues. CDR3 bases: TGTGCCAGCAGCGCACAGACAGGTTCGAACACTGAAGCTTTCTTT. This gives the protein CASSAQTGSNTEAFF.

As to this clone: The sample has other DNA sequences that encode this CDR3 too. This chain joins TRBV9 and TRBJ2-7; 10 bases fit TRBD2. J gave up 4 bases and V 0 bases, and 1 base lay outside the gene matches. CDR1 is SGDLS, CDR2 YYNGEE, per germline. There are 14 residues in the CDR3. CDR3 nucleotide sequence: TGTGCCAGCAGCGTAGGACTAGCGGGTTACGAGCAGTACTTC. This encodes CASSVGLAGYEQYF.

The CDR3 loop reads CASSGTGFPGNTIYF. The DNA for the CDR3 is TGTGCCAGCAGCGGCACAGGGTTCCCTGGAAACACCATATATTTT. The chain recombines TRBV7-9 with TRBJ1-3; D is possibly TRBD1 (6 bases). Per the germline V gene, CDR1 is SEHNR and CDR2 is FQNEAQ (reference sequence). Trimming shortened V by 5 bases and J by 2 bases, and 13 bases separated the two germline ends. This CDR3 has 15 residues.

To note about this clone: Other DNA variants within this sample encode the same CDR3. This sequence joins TRBV30 and TRBJ2-7; D is perhaps TRBD2 (6 bases). The CDR3 length is 14 residues. The V end lost 0 bases, the J end lost 4 bases, and 13 bases lay between the germline ends. From germline, CDR1 is GTSNPN and CDR2 SVGIG (reference sequence). CDR3 loop: CAWSVLGGPYEQYF. The CDR3 nucleotides read TGTGCCTGGAGTGTACTCGGGGGACCATACGAGCAGTACTTC.

About this clone itself: Distinct nucleotide sequences in the sample also encode this CDR3. The chain is built from TRBV6-5 and TRBJ2-6; D gene uncertain. The germline V gene has CDR1 MNHEY and CDR2 SVGAGI. The V end was cut by 2 bases, the J end by 1 base, with 3 bases between. The CDR3 has 14 residues. The CDR3 protein is CASSYGSGANVLTF. DNA of the CDR3: TGTGCCAGCAGTTACGGGTCTGGGGCCAACGTCCTGACTTTC.

This chain joins TRBV19 and TRBJ2-3, with 8 bases fitting TRBD1. The V segment lost 3 bases and the J segment 6 bases; nucleotides outside the gene matches: 5. Germline V CDR1 and CDR2: LNHDA, SQIVND (reference sequence). The CDR3 runs 14 residues. For the CDR3, the DNA is TGTGCCAGTAGTATTATGCAGGGGGCGGATACGCAGTATTTT. This translates into CASSIMQGADTQYF.

On this clone: Other nucleotide sequences from this sample produce the same CDR3. V and J are TRBV6-5 and TRBJ2-2; D is unclear. This CDR3 has 15 amino acids. The germline CDR1 and CDR2 sequences are MNHEY and SVGAGI. Trimming took off 0 bases at V and 1 base at J, with 6 bases between the two ends. The CDR3 here is CASSYSPGNTGELFF. As DNA, the CDR3 is TGTGCCAGCAGTTACTCCCCGGGGAACACCGGGGAGCTGTTTTTT.